The clone carrying this TCR beta chain was detected once. Sequencing used immunoSEQ multiplex PCR; TCRdb keeps in-frame clones, though not all of them. The sample records some 150,000 clones, roughly nine tenths being singletons. The CDR3 length is 15 residues. V lost 0 bases and J 4 bases, leaving 12 bases between the germline ends. CDR1 and CDR2 (germline): MNHEY, SVGAGI. This entry belongs to a study of blood T cell repertoires in COVID-19. Study as a whole: In each case, the material was cDNA or gDNA derived from T cells, B-cell-depleted T cells, or PBMCs.

This TCR was sampled from a man between 65 and 79 years old with acute or convalescent COVID-19. The chain employs TRBV6-5 and TRBJ1-1; D remains unclear. Sequenced input: peripheral blood. CDR3 bases: TGTGCCAGCAGTTACTCTCCAGGTGTGGGCACTGAAGCTTTCTTT. Translating gives CASSYSPGVGTEAFF.